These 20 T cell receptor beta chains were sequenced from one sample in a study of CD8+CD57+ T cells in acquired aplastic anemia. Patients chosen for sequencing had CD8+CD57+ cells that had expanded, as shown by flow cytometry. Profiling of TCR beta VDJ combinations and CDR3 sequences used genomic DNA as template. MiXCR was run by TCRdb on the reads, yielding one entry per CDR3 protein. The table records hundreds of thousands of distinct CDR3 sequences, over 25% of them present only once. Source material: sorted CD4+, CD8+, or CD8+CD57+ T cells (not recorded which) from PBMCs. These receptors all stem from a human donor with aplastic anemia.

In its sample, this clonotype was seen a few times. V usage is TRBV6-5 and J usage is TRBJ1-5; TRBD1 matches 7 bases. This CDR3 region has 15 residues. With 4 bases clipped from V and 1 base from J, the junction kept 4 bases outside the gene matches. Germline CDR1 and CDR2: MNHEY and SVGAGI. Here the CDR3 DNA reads TGTGCCAGCAGTTCTACAGGGGCCAGCAATCAGCCCCAGCATTTT. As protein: CASSSTGASNQPQHF.

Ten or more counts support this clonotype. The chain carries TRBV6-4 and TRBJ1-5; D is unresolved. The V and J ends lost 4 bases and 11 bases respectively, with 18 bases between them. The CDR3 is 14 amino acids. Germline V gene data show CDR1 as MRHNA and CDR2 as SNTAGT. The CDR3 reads CASSGGSYKASQHF. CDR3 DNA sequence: TGTGCCAGCAGTGGAGGGAGTTACAAAGCATCCCAGCATTTT.

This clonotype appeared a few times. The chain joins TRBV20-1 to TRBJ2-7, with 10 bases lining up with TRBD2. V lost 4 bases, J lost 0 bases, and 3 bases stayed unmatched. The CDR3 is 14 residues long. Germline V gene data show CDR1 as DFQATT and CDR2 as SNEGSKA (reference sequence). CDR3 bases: TGCAGTGCTATTTCTAGCGGGAGCTCCTACGAGCAGTACTTC. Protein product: CSAISSGSSYEQYF.

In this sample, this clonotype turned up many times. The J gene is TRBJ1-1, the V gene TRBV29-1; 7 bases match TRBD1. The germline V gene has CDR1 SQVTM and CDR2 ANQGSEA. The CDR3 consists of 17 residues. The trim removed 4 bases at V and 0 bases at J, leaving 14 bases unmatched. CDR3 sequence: CSVGIQTGRRMNTEAFF. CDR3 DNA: TGCAGCGTTGGAATCCAGACAGGGAGGAGAATGAACACTGAAGCTTTCTTT.

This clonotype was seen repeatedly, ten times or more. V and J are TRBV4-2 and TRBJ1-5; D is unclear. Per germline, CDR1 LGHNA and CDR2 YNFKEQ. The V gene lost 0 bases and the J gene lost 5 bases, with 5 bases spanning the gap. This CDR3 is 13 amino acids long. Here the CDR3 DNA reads TGTGCCAGCAGCCAAGATAGGCATCAGCCCCAGCATTTT. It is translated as CASSQDRHQPQHF.

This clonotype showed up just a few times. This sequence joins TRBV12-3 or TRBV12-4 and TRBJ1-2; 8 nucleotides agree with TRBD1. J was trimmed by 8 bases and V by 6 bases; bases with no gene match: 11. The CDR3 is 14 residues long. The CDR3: CASRRQGPDAGYTF. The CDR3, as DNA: TGTGCCAGCAGAAGACAGGGGCCTGATGCAGGCTACACCTTC.

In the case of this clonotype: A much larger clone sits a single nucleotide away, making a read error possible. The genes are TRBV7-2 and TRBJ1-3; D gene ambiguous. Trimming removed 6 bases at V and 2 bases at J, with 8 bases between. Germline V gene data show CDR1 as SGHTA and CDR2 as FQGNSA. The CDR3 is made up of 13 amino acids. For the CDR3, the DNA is TGTGCCAGCAGGCGGAACCCTGGAAACACCATATATTTT. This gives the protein CASRRNPGNTIYF.

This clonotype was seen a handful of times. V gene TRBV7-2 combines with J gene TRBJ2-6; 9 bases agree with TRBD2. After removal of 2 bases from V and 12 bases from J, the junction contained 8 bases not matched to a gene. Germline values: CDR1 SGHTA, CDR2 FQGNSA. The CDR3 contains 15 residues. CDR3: CASSLNSGGQGVLTF. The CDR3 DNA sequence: TGTGCCAGCAGCTTAAACAGCGGGGGGCAGGGCGTCCTGACTTTC.

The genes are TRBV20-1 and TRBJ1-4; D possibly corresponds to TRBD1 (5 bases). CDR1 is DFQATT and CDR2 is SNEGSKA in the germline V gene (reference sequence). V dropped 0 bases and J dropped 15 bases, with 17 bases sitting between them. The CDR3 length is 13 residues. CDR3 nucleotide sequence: TGCAGTGCTAGAGATGGTAGAAACAGGCTCATGTTTTTT. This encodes CSARDGRNRLMFF.

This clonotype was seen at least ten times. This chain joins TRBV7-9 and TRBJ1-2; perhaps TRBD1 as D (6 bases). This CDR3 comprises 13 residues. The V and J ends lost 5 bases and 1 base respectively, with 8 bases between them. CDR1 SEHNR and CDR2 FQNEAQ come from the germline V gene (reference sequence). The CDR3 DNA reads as TGTGCCAGCAGCGCGGGACATAACTATGGCTACACCTTC. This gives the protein CASSAGHNYGYTF.

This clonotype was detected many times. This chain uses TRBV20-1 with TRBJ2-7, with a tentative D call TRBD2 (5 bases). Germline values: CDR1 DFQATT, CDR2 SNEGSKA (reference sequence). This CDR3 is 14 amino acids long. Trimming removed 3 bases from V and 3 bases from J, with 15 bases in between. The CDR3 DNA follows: TGCAGTGCTAGTCCCGGGGAAAGGAACTACGAGCAGTACTTC. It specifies CSASPGERNYEQYF.

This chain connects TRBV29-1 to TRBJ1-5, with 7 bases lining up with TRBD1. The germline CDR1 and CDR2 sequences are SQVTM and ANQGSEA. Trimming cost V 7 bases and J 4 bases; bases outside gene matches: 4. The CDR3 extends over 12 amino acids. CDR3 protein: CSATQGNQPQHF. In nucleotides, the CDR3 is TGCAGCGCTACACAGGGGAATCAGCCCCAGCATTTT.

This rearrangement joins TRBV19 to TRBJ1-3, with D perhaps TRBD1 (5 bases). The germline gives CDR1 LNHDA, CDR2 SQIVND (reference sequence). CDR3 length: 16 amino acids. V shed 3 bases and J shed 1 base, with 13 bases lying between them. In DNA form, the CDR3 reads TGTGCCAGTAGTATGGGGCCAGGGCTTTCTGGAAACACCATATATTTT. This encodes CASSMGPGLSGNTIYF.

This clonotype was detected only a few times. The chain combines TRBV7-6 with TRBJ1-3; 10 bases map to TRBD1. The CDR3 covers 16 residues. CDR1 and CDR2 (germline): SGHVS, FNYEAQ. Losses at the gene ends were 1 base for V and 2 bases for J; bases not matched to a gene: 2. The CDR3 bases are TGTGCCAGCAGCTTAGGGACAGGGGGGCCTGGAAACACCATATATTTT. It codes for CASSLGTGGPGNTIYF.

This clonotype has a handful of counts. CDR3 DNA: TGTGCCAGCAGCTTAGGTCCGGGTGTAGGCACTGAAGCTTTCTTT. Amino acids: CASSLGPGVGTEAFF. This chain joins TRBV7-9 and TRBJ1-1; D gene unclear. The CDR3 loop spans 15 amino acids. From germline, CDR1 is SEHNR and CDR2 FQNEAQ (reference sequence). V lost 1 base and J 4 bases, leaving 13 bases between the germline ends.

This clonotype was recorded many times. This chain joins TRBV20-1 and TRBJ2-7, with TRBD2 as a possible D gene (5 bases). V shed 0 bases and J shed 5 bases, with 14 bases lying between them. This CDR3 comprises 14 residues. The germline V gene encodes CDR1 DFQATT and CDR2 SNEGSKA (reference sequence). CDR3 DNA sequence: TGCAGTGCTAGAGATCGGCGACTACCGAACGAGCAGTACTTC. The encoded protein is CSARDRRLPNEQYF.

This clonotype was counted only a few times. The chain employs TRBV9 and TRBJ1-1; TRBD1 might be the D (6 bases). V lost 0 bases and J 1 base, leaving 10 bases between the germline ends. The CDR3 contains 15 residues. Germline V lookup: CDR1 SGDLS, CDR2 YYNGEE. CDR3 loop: CASSVGLGQNTEAFF. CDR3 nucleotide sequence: TGTGCCAGCAGCGTAGGGCTGGGACAGAACACTGAAGCTTTCTTT.

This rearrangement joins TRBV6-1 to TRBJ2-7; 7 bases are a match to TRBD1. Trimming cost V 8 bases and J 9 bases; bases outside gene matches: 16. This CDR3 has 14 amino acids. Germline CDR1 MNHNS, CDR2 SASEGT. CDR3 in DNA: TGTGCCAGCCTTATCTCGGGACAGAATCCGCGGCAGTACTTC. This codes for CASLISGQNPRQYF.

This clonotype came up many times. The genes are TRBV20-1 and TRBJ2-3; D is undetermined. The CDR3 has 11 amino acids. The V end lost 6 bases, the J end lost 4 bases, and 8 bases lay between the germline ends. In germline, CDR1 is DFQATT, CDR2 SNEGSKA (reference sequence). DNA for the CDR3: TGCAGTGCCGAAGTATCAGATACGCAGTATTTT. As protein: CSAEVSDTQYF.

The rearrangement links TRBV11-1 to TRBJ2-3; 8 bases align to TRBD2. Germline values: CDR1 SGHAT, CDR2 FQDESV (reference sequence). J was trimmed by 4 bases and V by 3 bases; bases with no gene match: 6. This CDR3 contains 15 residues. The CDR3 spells CASSFTAGVADTQYF. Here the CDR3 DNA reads TGTGCCAGCAGCTTTACAGCGGGAGTAGCAGATACGCAGTATTTT.